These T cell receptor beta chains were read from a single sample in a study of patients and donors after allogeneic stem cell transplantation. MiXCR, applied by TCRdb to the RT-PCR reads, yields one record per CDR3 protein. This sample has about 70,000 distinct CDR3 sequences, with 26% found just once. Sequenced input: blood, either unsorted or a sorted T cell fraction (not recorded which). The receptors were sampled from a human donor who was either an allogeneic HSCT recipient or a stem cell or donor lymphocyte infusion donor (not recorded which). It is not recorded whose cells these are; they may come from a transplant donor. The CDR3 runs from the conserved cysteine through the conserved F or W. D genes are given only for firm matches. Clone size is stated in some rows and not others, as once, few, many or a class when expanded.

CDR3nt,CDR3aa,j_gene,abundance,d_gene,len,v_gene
TGTGCCAGCAGCGTATTTTCCGCAGGTGGCTACACCTTC,CASSVFSAGGYTF,TRBJ1-2,-,-,13,TRBV7-3
TGCAGCGTTGAGGATGGAGGGTCCTCTATGGCTAGGACCTTC,CSVEDGGSSMARTF,TRBJ1-2,-,-,14,TRBV29-1
TGTGCCAGCACAGGGAGCTCCTACAATGAGCAGTTCTTC,CASTGSSYNEQFF,TRBJ2-1,-,-,13,TRBV6-5
TGTGCCAGCAGTCCTAGACAGGGGGCTAACTATGGCTACACCTTC,CASSPRQGANYGYTF,TRBJ1-2,few,TRBD1,15,TRBV12-3/TRBV12-4
TGCGCCAGCAGCTTGGTAGGACAGAGTGCCACTGAAGCTTTCTTT,CASSLVGQSATEAFF,TRBJ1-1,-,-,15,TRBV5-1
TGTGCCAGCAGCTTCCGACAGGGGGCGGGTGGCTACACCTTC,CASSFRQGAGGYTF,TRBJ1-2,few,TRBD1,14,TRBV5-6
TGTGCCAGCAGCTTCCTACAGGACACAGATACGCAGTATTTT,CASSFLQDTDTQYF,TRBJ2-3,few,-,14,TRBV7-9
TGTGCCAGCAGCTGGAGTGGGTTTAATGAAAAACTGTTATTT,CASSWSGFNEKLLF,TRBJ1-4,-,-,14,TRBV5-6
TGCAGCGTGGTGACAGGATTGGGAAACACCATATATTTT,CSVVTGLGNTIYF,TRBJ1-3,-,-,13,TRBV29-1
TGTGCCAGCAGTTTTCGACTGACTGAAGCTTTCTTT,CASSFRLTEAFF,TRBJ1-1,-,-,12,TRBV6-6
TGTGCCAGCAGCCATCGTCCGGGACAGGGTTACAATGAGCAGTTCTTC,CASSHRPGQGYNEQFF,TRBJ2-1,-,TRBD1,16,TRBV7-9
TGTGCCAGCAGTGGGGGCCCAGGGTATGGCTACACCTTC,CASSGGPGYGYTF,TRBJ1-2,-,-,13,TRBV2
TGTGCCAGCAGCCAAGATGCCGGACTCTACCACGAGCAGTACTTC,CASSQDAGLYHEQYF,TRBJ2-7,few,-,15,TRBV4-2
TGTGCCAGCAGCTTGGACAGGGCGTCCCACAATGAGCAGTTCTTC,CASSLDRASHNEQFF,TRBJ2-1,-,-,15,TRBV5-6
TGTGCCAGCAGTAAGGACAGGGCGAGGGATGCTTTCTTT,CASSKDRARDAFF,TRBJ1-1,few,TRBD1,13,TRBV6-5